These T cell receptor beta chains were read from a single sample in a study of T cell responses to AZD1222 COVID-19 vaccine. Here immunoSEQ multiplex PCR was the method, and the copy in TCRdb shows in-frame clones only, minus some. The sample lists about 70,000 clones; less than 90% were seen once. Sequencing used peripheral blood, obtained on day 0 of AZD1222 vaccination. The receptor source for this set is an adult in good health. The CDR3 runs from the conserved cysteine through the conserved F or W. A D gene is named only where the DNA matches it firmly. Not all rows give a size; the values are once, few, many and, for expanded clones, a class.

DNA,CDR3,V,J,D,size
TGTGCCAGCAGTTCGCGACAGGGTCAGGCCCTATTGAGTGGCTACACCTTC,CASSSRQGQALLSGYTF,TRBV27,TRBJ1-2,TRBD1,NA
TGCGCCAGCAGCTTGGTAGTTAGATTCACAGATACGCAGTATTTT,CASSLVVRFTDTQYF,TRBV5-1,TRBJ2-3,NA,NA
TGTGCCAGTAGTATAGATATGACGCTTCATTGGGGCTACACCTTC,CASSIDMTLHWGYTF,TRBV19,TRBJ1-2,NA,NA
TGTGCCAGCAGCCGGCTGACAGGGATCGGTTCACCCCTCCACTTT,CASSRLTGIGSPLHF,TRBV11-2,TRBJ1-6,TRBD1,NA
TGTGCCAGTAGTCCAGGACAGGTGGGTTCCCAGCCCCAGCATTTT,CASSPGQVGSQPQHF,TRBV19,TRBJ1-5,TRBD1,NA
TGCGCCAGCAGCCAAGATAGCGGGGACTACTTGTACGAGCAGTACTTC,CASSQDSGDYLYEQYF,TRBV4-3,TRBJ2-7,TRBD2,few
TGTGCCAGCAGCAACGACGAGAATTCACCCCTCCACTTT,CASSNDENSPLHF,TRBV7-3,TRBJ1-6,NA,NA
TGTGCCAGCAGCCAGGAGTTTAACTATGGCTACACCTTC,CASSQEFNYGYTF,TRBV7-9,TRBJ1-2,NA,medium-sized
TGTGCCAGCAGTGACCGAGTGCAGGGGGCGCAGGGCTACACCTTC,CASSDRVQGAQGYTF,TRBV2,TRBJ1-2,TRBD1,NA
TGTGCCAGCAGTCTTAGTTTCTTGGGTCTCCGGGGTCAGCCCCAGCATTTT,CASSLSFLGLRGQPQHF,TRBV28,TRBJ1-5,NA,NA
TGTGCCAGCAGCGTAGCGGGGGGGCCAACAGATACGCAGTATTTT,CASSVAGGPTDTQYF,TRBV9,TRBJ2-3,TRBD2,NA
TGCGCCAGCAGTCGGGGACAGGGGGATACTCGTGAGCAGTTCTTC,CASSRGQGDTREQFF,TRBV10-1,TRBJ2-1,TRBD1,NA
TGTGCCAGCCTCGAGACAGGGGGGAACACCGGGGAGCTGTTTTTT,CASLETGGNTGELFF,TRBV19,TRBJ2-2,TRBD1,once
TGTGCCAGCAGCCCGGGACAGGGGAACACCGGGGAGCTGTTTTTT,CASSPGQGNTGELFF,TRBV7-3,TRBJ2-2,TRBD1,NA
TGTGCCAGCGGACAGGGGCAAGAGACCCAGTACTTC,CASGQGQETQYF,TRBV6-6,TRBJ2-5,TRBD1,NA
TGTGCCAGCAATCCCTGGGAACCCAATGAGCAGTTCTTC,CASNPWEPNEQFF,TRBV28,TRBJ2-1,NA,NA
TGTGCCAGCACCCAGGACAGGGACAGTGAAAAACTGTTTTTT,CASTQDRDSEKLFF,TRBV6-6,TRBJ1-4,TRBD1,NA
TGTGCCAGCAGCCCAACCACGGGGACAGCTCAAGAGACCCAGTACTTC,CASSPTTGTAQETQYF,TRBV5-5,TRBJ2-5,TRBD1,NA